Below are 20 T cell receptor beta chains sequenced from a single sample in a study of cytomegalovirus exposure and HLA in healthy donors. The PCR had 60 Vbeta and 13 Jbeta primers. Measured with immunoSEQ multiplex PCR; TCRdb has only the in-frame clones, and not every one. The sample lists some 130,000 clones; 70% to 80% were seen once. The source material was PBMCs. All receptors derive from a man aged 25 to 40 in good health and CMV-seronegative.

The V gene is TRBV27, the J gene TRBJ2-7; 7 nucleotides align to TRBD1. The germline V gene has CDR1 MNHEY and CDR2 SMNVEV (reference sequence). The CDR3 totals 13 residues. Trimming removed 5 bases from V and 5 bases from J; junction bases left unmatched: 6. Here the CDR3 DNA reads TGTGCCAGCAGTCACCGGACAGGCCACGAGCAGTACTTC. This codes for CASSHRTGHEQYF.

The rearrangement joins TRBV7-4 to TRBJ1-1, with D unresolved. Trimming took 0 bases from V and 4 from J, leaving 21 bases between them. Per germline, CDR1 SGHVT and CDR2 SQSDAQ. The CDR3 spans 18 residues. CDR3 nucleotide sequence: TGTGCCAGCAGCTTAGCTAGCTCGTGGGGATTGGAGGGCACTGAAGCTTTCTTT. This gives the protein CASSLASSWGLEGTEAFF. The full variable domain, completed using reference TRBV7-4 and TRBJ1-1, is GAGVSQSPRYKVAKRGRDVALRCDSISGHVTLYWYRQTLGQGSEVLTYSQSDAQRDKSGRPSGRFSAERPERSVSTLKIQRTEQGDSAVYLCASSLASSWGLEGTEAFFGQGTRLTVV.

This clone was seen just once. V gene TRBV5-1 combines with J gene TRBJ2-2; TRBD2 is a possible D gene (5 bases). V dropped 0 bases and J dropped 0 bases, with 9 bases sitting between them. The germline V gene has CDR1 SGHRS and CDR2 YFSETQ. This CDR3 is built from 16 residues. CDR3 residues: CASSLGAAANTGELFF. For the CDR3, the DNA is TGCGCCAGCAGCTTGGGAGCGGCAGCGAACACCGGGGAGCTGTTTTTT. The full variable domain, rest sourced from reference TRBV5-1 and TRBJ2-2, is KAGVTQTPRYLIKTRGQQVTLSCSPISGHRSVSWYQQTPGQGLQFLFEYFSETQRNKGNFPGRFSGRQFSNSRSEMNVSTLELGDSALYLCASSLGAAANTGELFFGEGSRLTVL.

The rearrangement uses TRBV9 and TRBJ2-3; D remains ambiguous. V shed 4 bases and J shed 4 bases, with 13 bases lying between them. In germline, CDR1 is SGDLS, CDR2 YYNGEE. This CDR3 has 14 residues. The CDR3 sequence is CASSPSPLADTQYF. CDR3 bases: TGTGCCAGCAGCCCATCACCTCTAGCAGATACGCAGTATTTT.

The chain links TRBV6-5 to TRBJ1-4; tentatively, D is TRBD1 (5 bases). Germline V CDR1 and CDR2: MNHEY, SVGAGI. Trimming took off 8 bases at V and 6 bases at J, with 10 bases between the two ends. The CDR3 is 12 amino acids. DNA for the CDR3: TGTGCCAGCTCGGCAGGGCATGAAAAACTGTTTTTT. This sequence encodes CASSAGHEKLFF.

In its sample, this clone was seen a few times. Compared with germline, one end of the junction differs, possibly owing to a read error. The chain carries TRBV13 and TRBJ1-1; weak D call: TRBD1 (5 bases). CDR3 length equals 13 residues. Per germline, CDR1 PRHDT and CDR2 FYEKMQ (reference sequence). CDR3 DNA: TGTGCCAGCAGCCTAGGGGCGGGGCAGGAAGCTTTCTTT. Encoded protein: CASSLGAGQEAFF.

The CDR3 nucleotides are TGTGCCAGCAGTGAATGGCCCTTCTATGGCTACACCTTC. It is translated as CASSEWPFYGYTF. This chain joins TRBV2 and TRBJ1-2; D is unclear. V was clipped by 2 bases and J by 4 bases, with 8 bases between them. The CDR3 covers 13 residues. In germline, CDR1 is SNHLY, CDR2 FYNNEI.

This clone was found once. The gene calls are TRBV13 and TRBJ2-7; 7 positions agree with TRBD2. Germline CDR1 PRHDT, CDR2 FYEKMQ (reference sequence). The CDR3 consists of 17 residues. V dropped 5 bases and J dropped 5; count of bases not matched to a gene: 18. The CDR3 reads CASSPRAAHGLGHEQYF. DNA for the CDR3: TGTGCCAGCAGCCCCCGAGCCGCACATGGACTAGGACACGAGCAGTACTTC. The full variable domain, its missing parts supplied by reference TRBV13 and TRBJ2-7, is AAGVIQSPRHLIKEKRETATLKCYPIPRHDTVYWYQQGPGQDPQFLISFYEKMQSDKGSIPDRFSAQQFSDYHSELNMSSLELGDSALYFCASSPRAAHGLGHEQYFGPGTRLTVT.

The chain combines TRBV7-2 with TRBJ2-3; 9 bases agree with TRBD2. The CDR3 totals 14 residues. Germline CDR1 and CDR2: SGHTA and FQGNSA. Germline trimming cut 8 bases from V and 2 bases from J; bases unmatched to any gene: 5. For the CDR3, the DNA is TGTGCCAGCGGGCTAGCGGGATACACAGATACGCAGTATTTT. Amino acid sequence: CASGLAGYTDTQYF.

In nucleotides, the CDR3 is TGTGCCAGCAGCCCCCGAGGAGGCTCTGGGGCCAACGTCCTGACTTTC. The encoded protein is CASSPRGGSGANVLTF. The rearrangement uses TRBV11-3 and TRBJ2-6; possible D gene TRBD2, 5 bases. The V end lost 5 bases, the J end lost 0 bases, and 11 bases lay between the germline ends. The V gene's germline CDR1 is SGHNT and CDR2 YENEEA. The CDR3 spans 16 residues.

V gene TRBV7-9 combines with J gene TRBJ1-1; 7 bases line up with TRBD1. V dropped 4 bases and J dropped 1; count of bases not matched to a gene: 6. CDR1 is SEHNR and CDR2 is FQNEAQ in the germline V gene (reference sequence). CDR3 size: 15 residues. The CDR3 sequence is CASSSPRQGNTEAFF. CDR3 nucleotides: TGTGCCAGCAGCTCCCCCCGACAGGGGAACACTGAAGCTTTCTTT.

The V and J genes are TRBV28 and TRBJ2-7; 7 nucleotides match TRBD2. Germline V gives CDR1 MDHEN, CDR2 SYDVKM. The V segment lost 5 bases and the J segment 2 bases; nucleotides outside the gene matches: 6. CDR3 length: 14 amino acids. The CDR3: CASSRLAETYEQYF. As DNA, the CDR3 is TGTGCCAGCAGTAGGCTAGCGGAGACCTACGAGCAGTACTTC.

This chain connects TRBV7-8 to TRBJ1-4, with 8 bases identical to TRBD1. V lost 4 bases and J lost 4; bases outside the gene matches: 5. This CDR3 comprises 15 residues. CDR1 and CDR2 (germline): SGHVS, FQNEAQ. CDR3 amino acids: CASSYSGQVNEKLFF. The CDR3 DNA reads TGTGCCAGCAGCTACTCGGGACAGGTTAATGAAAAACTGTTTTTT.

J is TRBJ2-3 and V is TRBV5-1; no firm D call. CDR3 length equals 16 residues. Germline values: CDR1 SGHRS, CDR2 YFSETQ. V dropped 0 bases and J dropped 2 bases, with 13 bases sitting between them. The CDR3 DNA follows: TGCGCCAGCAGCTTGGCCCCCCCCCAGGTCACAGATACGCAGTATTTT. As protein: CASSLAPPQVTDTQYF.

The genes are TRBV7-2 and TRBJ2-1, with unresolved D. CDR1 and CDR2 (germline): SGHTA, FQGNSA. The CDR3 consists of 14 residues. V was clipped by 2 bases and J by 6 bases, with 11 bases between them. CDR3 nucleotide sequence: TGTGCCAGCAGCTTATACGGTCCCGGCAATGAGCAGTTCTTC. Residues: CASSLYGPGNEQFF. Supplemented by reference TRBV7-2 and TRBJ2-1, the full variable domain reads GAGVSQSPSNKVTEKGKDVELRCDPISGHTALYWYRQSLGQGLEFLIYFQGNSAPDKSGLPSDRFSAERTGGSVSTLTIQRTQQEDSAVYLCASSLYGPGNEQFFGPGTRLTVL.

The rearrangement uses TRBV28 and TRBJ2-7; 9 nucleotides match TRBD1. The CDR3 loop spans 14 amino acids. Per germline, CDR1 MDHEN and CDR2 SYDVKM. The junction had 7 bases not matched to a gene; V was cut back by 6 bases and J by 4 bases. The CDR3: CASRRQGDVYEQYF. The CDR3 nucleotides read TGTGCCAGCAGGAGACAGGGGGATGTGTACGAGCAGTACTTC.

CDR3 loop: CASSSTSANYGYTF. CDR3 DNA: TGCGCCAGCAGTTCCACAAGCGCGAACTATGGCTACACCTTC. The V and J genes are TRBV5-1 and TRBJ1-2; no reliable D call. The CDR3 has 14 residues. Germline V CDR1 and CDR2: SGHRS, YFSETQ. The germline V and J ends were trimmed by 5 bases and 2 bases, with 13 bases remaining between them.

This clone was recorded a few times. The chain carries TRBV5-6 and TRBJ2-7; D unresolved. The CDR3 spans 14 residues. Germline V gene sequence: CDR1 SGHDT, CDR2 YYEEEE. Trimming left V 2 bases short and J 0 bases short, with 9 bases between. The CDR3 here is CASSFRRSSYEQYF. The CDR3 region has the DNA TGTGCCAGCAGCTTTAGGCGGAGCTCCTACGAGCAGTACTTC.

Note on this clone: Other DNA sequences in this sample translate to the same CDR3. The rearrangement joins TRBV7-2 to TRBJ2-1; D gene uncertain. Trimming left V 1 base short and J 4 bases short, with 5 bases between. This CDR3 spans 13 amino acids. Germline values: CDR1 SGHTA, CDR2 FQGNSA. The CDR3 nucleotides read TGTGCCAGCAGCTTAGGAGAGTACAATGAGCAGTTCTTC. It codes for CASSLGEYNEQFF. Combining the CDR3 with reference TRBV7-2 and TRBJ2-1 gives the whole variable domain GAGVSQSPSNKVTEKGKDVELRCDPISGHTALYWYRQSLGQGLEFLIYFQGNSAPDKSGLPSDRFSAERTGGSVSTLTIQRTQQEDSAVYLCASSLGEYNEQFFGPGTRLTVL.

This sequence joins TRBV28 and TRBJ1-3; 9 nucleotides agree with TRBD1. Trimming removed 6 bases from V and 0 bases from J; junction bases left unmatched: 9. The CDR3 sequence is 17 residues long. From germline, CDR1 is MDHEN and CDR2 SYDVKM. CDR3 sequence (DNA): TGTGCCAGCAGCCCTGGACAGGGGACGAGCTCTGGAAACACCATATATTTT. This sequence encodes CASSPGQGTSSGNTIYF.